This TCR beta chain was retrieved from a study of CXCR3-negative and CXCR3-positive naive CD8 T cells. Study outcomes and limitations: TRB CDR3 hydrophobicity was greater in CXCR3-positive naive cells than in CXCR3-negative naive cells. The naive subsets expressed comparable surface CD5, and the authors inferred TCR strength from TRB CDR3 properties.

For this clonotype: The antigen remains unidentified.

The CDR3 spans 17 residues. CD45RO-CCR7+CD27+CD95- cells counted as naive CD8+ T cells. Preparation of TRB cDNA libraries relied on 5' RACE carrying UMI labels. No DNA is given; TCRdb re-called the 5' RACE reads and lists each CDR3 protein once. Its clone listing holds roughly 130,000 distinct CDR3 sequences. The clonotype originates from a human donor in good health. Some clones in this sample may be carry-over from other donors' samples. Sequenced: naive CXCR3+ CD8+ T cells from blood. Specified subset: CD45RO-CCR7+CD27+CD95- naive CD8+ T cells expressing CXCR3 (TNR3+). The chain recombines TRBV12-3 or TRBV12-4 with TRBJ2-7; lacking DNA, the TRBD2 call made by TCRdb goes unchecked. The CDR3: CASSPTGLADSSYEQYF.